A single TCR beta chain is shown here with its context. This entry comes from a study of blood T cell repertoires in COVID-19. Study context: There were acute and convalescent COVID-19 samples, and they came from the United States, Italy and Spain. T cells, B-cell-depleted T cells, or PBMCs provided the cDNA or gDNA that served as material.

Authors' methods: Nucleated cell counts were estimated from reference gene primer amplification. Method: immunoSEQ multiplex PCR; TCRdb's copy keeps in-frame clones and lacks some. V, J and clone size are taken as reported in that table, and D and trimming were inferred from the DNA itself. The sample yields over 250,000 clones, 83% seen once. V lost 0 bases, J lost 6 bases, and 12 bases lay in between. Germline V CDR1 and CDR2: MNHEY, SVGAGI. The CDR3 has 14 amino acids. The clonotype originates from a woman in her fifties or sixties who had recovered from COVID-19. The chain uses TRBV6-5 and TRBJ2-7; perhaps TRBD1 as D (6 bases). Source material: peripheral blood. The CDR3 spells CASSYSPGVGEQYF. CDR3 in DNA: TGTGCCAGCAGTTACTCTCCAGGGGTCGGCGAGCAGTACTTC.